The 25 T cell receptor beta chains presented below share a single source sample, sequenced in a study of blood T cell repertoires in COVID-19. Using immunoSEQ multiplex PCR, the repertoire was profiled, and TCRdb retains in-frame clones only, with some absent. The table has fewer than 400,000 clones, under 90% seen once. Input material: PBMCs or T cells enriched from blood (not recorded which). The receptors come from a young woman who had recovered from COVID-19.

The CDR3 DNA sequence: TGTGCCAGTAGTTACCGGCAGGGTGACACTGAAGCTTTCTTT. It specifies CASSYRQGDTEAFF. The chain combines TRBV19 with TRBJ1-1, with D perhaps matching TRBD1 (5 bases). The germline V and J ends were trimmed by 5 bases and 3 bases, with 13 bases remaining between them. CDR1 and CDR2 (germline): LNHDA, SQIVND (reference sequence). The CDR3 has 14 amino acids.

This clone was counted a few times. The V call is TRBV3-1 (or the pseudogene TRBV3-2), the J call TRBJ1-2; D is ambiguous. Germline loops: CDR1 LGHDT, CDR2 YNNKEL (reference sequence). V lost 4 bases and J 4 bases, leaving 13 bases between the germline ends. The CDR3 has 14 amino acids. This CDR3 is CASSPRGERYGYTF. DNA for the CDR3: TGTGCCAGCAGCCCGCGGGGAGAGCGCTATGGCTACACCTTC.

The chain has TRBV7-2 and TRBJ2-3; D remains unclear. This CDR3 comprises 16 residues. The V gene's germline CDR1 is SGHTA and CDR2 FQGNSA. Between the trimmed V and J ends, which lost 5 bases and 2 bases, there was a span of 17 bases. CDR3 protein: CASSPSFSAYTDTQYF. The CDR3 DNA follows: TGTGCCAGCAGCCCGAGTTTCAGCGCCTACACAGATACGCAGTATTTT. Supplemented by reference TRBV7-2 and TRBJ2-3, the full variable domain reads GAGVSQSPSNKVTEKGKDVELRCDPISGHTALYWYRQSLGQGLEFLIYFQGNSAPDKSGLPSDRFSAERTGGSVSTLTIQRTQQEDSAVYLCASSPSFSAYTDTQYFGPGTRLTVL.

This chain joins TRBV7-9 and TRBJ1-2; a possible D gene is TRBD1 (5 bases). Trimming took off 2 bases at V and 6 bases at J, with 13 bases between the two ends. This CDR3 has 14 residues. The germline V gene has CDR1 SEHNR and CDR2 FQNEAQ (reference sequence). The CDR3 reads CASSLIMGGNGYTF. CDR3 nucleotides: TGTGCCAGCAGCTTAATCATGGGGGGGAATGGCTACACCTTC.

The CDR3 bases are TGTGCCAGCAGATTACTAGCGGGACGAGGGGAGCAGTACTTC. This gives the protein CASRLLAGRGEQYF. This chain connects TRBV27 to TRBJ2-7; 10 positions match TRBD2. The CDR3 spans 14 residues. CDR1 and CDR2 (germline): MNHEY, SMNVEV (reference sequence). V was clipped by 6 bases and J by 7 bases; unmatched bases: 9.

The chain couples TRBV24-1 to TRBJ1-1, with 7 positions matching TRBD1. J gave up 10 bases and V 4 bases, and 11 bases lay outside the gene matches. Germline V CDR1 and CDR2: KGHDR, SFDVKD. This CDR3 is 14 amino acids long. CDR3 bases: TGTGCCACCAGTGACCATGGACAGGCGAAAGCAGCTTTCTTT. Translation gives CATSDHGQAKAAFF.

For this clone: The identical CDR3 is also encoded by other nucleotide sequences in the sample. The CDR3 is CASSSGTGGDEQYF. Here the CDR3 DNA reads TGCGCCAGCAGCTCCGGGACAGGTGGCGACGAGCAGTACTTC. V usage is TRBV5-1 and J usage is TRBJ2-7; 8 nucleotides agree with TRBD1. Germline CDR1 and CDR2: SGHRS and YFSETQ. Germline trimming cut 3 bases from V and 5 bases from J; bases unmatched to any gene: 7. The CDR3 totals 14 residues.

This chain connects TRBV18 to TRBJ1-1; D perhaps matches TRBD1 (6 bases). This CDR3 comprises 14 residues. Germline loops: CDR1 KGHSH, CDR2 LQKENI. V lost 3 bases to trimming and J lost 2 bases, with 10 bases between them. DNA of the CDR3: TGTGCCAGCTCACCCCAACAGGGAAACACTGAAGCTTTCTTT. Its translation is CASSPQQGNTEAFF.

The chain carries TRBV30 and TRBJ1-2; 7 bases are shared with TRBD1. The CDR3 runs 12 residues. Germline V CDR1 and CDR2: GTSNPN, SVGIG (reference sequence). V gave up 5 bases and J gave up 4 bases; unmatched junction bases: 4. DNA for the CDR3: TGTGCCTGGGTGACAGGGCTCTATGGCTACACCTTC. It yields the protein CAWVTGLYGYTF.

The V and J genes are TRBV21-1 and TRBJ1-5; TRBD1 is taken as the D call from the table, unchecked against the DNA. TRBV21-1 is labeled a pseudogene. The CDR3 covers 17 residues. For the CDR3, the DNA is TGTGCCAGCAGCAAAGAAGCCGACAGGGAGTTCGATCAGCCCCAGCATTTT. Its translation: CASSKEADREFDQPQHF.

The J gene is TRBJ2-7, the V gene TRBV7-8; 9 bases are shared with TRBD1. From germline, CDR1 is SGHVS and CDR2 FQNEAQ. The ends lost 5 bases at V and 2 bases at J; junction bases unmatched: 7. The CDR3 length is 15 residues. The CDR3 region has the DNA TGTGCCAGCAGCCGAACAGGGGGCGCCCCCTACGAGCAGTACTTC. It yields the protein CASSRTGGAPYEQYF.

The chain couples TRBV7-2 to TRBJ1-6; TRBD1 agrees at 9 bases. The germline V gene has CDR1 SGHTA and CDR2 FQGNSA. The V gene end was trimmed by 5 bases and the J gene end by 10 bases; junction bases not matched to a gene: 9. The CDR3 sequence is 15 residues long. DNA of the CDR3: TGTGCCAGCAGCACCCCGGGACAGGGAAGGTCACCCCTCCACTTT. It codes for CASSTPGQGRSPLHF.

CDR3 in DNA: TGTGCCAGCAGTAATCTCTACGAGCAGTACTTC. This encodes CASSNLYEQYF. The chain joins TRBV27 to TRBJ2-7; D call uncertain. Per the germline V gene, CDR1 is MNHEY and CDR2 is SMNVEV (reference sequence). V lost 5 bases to trimming and J lost 3 bases, with 5 bases between them. This CDR3 is 11 amino acids long.

The chain uses TRBV27 and TRBJ2-4, with D possibly TRBD1 on 6 matching bases. CDR1 and CDR2 from the germline V gene are MNHEY and SMNVEV (reference sequence). The CDR3 has 12 amino acids. The V end was cut by 6 bases, the J end by 11 bases, with 14 bases between. CDR3 sequence: CASRGQNLVQYF. The CDR3 nucleotides read TGTGCCAGCAGAGGACAGAATTTGGTTCAGTACTTC.

The V gene is TRBV9, the J gene TRBJ1-5; no reliable D call. CDR1 and CDR2 from the germline V gene are SGDLS and YYNGEE. With 6 bases removed from V and 0 bases from J, the gap between germline ends came to 7 bases. The CDR3 spans 13 residues. The CDR3 here is CASKSNSNQPQHF. In DNA, the CDR3 is TGTGCCAGCAAGAGTAATAGCAATCAGCCCCAGCATTTT.

The genes are TRBV7-3 and TRBJ2-1, with 7 bases matching TRBD2. The germline V gene has CDR1 SGHTA and CDR2 FQGTGA. Germline trimming cut 1 base from V and 2 bases from J; bases unmatched to any gene: 5. There are 16 residues in the CDR3. CDR3 nucleotide sequence: TGTGCCAGCAGCTTAATAAGCGGGATGCCCTACAATGAGCAGTTCTTC. Its protein product is CASSLISGMPYNEQFF.

In this sample, this clone turned up a few times. CDR3 sequence reads: CASSDPGQGGIPIYF. The CDR3, as DNA: TGTGCCAGCAGTGACCCTGGACAGGGGGGAATACCCATATATTTT. The chain couples TRBV25-1 to TRBJ1-3; 10 nucleotides agree with TRBD1. The length of the CDR3 is 15 residues. The J segment lost 11 bases and the V segment lost 3 bases, leaving 10 bases of the junction unmatched. Germline-derived CDR1 and CDR2 are MGHDK and SYGVNS.

V and J are TRBV7-8 and TRBJ1-1; D is unresolved. The CDR3 covers 15 residues. With 4 bases removed from V and 10 bases from J, the gap between germline ends came to 22 bases. CDR1 SGHVS and CDR2 FQNEAQ come from the germline V gene. CDR3 loop: CASSSKSGAVFGAFF. In nucleotides, the CDR3 is TGTGCCAGCAGCTCCAAATCAGGAGCGGTTTTTGGAGCTTTCTTT. Together with reference TRBV7-8 and TRBJ1-1, the CDR3 gives the full variable domain: GAGVSQSPRYKVAKRGQDVALRCDPISGHVSLFWYQQALGQGPEFLTYFQNEAQLDKSGLPSDRFFAERPEGSVSTLKIQRTQQEDSAVYLCASSSKSGAVFGAFFGQGTRLTVV.

The J gene is TRBJ2-1, the V gene TRBV19; a possible D gene is TRBD2 (5 bases). Trimming left V 1 base short and J 5 bases short, with 12 bases between. The CDR3 consists of 15 residues. Germline V gives CDR1 LNHDA, CDR2 SQIVND (reference sequence). CDR3 nucleotides: TGTGCCAGTAGTATAGCCAGCGGAATCCACAATGAGCAGTTCTTC. Translated, it gives CASSIASGIHNEQFF.

V gene TRBV29-1 combines with J gene TRBJ2-7; D may be TRBD2 (6 bases). The CDR3 contains 13 residues. CDR1 is SQVTM and CDR2 is ANQGSEA in the germline V gene. V was cut by 4 bases and J by 3 bases, with 13 bases left in between. The CDR3 coding sequence is TGCAGCGTTGCATCGGGGGTTCACTACGAGCAGTACTTC. It yields the protein CSVASGVHYEQYF.

The rearrangement links TRBV19 to TRBJ2-3; D possibly corresponds to TRBD2 (5 bases). The CDR3 contains 15 residues. The ends were cut back, 3 bases at V and 7 bases at J, with 17 bases in the middle. Germline V CDR1 and CDR2: LNHDA, SQIVND (reference sequence). CDR3 in DNA: TGTGCCAGTAGTATTGGTGATGGGAGTAGGAATACGCAGTATTTT. Encoded protein: CASSIGDGSRNTQYF.

The chain links TRBV12-3 or TRBV12-4 to TRBJ1-2; D is possibly TRBD1 (5 bases). The CDR3 spans 13 residues. The V gene lost 3 bases and the J gene lost 8 bases, with 13 bases spanning the gap. The CDR3 region is CASSLQGMGGYTF. In nucleotides, the CDR3 is TGTGCCAGCAGTTTGCAGGGAATGGGAGGCTACACCTTC.

This chain connects TRBV11-2 to TRBJ2-7, with 7 bases matching TRBD1. Germline CDR1 and CDR2: SGHAT and FQNNGV. V gave up 0 bases and J gave up 3 bases; unmatched junction bases: 5. This CDR3 comprises 15 residues. This chain's CDR3 is CASSLEVTGLYEQYF. In DNA form, the CDR3 reads TGTGCCAGCAGCTTAGAGGTGACAGGGCTCTACGAGCAGTACTTC.

The genes are TRBV11-2 and TRBJ2-1, with TRBD1 as a possible D gene (5 bases). V lost 2 bases, J lost 9 bases, and 11 bases lay in between. The germline V gene has CDR1 SGHAT and CDR2 FQNNGV. CDR3 size: 13 residues. CDR3 nucleotide sequence: TGTGCCAGCAGCTTACGGCCCGACAGTGAGCAGTTCTTC. This translates into CASSLRPDSEQFF.

The chain couples TRBV30 to TRBJ2-1; D not certain. Germline V lookup: CDR1 GTSNPN, CDR2 SVGIG (reference sequence). V was clipped by 0 bases and J by 0 bases, with 15 bases between them. The CDR3 extends over 17 amino acids. CDR3 in amino acids: CAWSVPSLRSSYNEQFF. The DNA of the CDR3 is TGTGCCTGGAGTGTACCGTCTCTGCGGAGCTCCTACAATGAGCAGTTCTTC. The complete variable domain, with remaining parts taken from reference TRBV30 and TRBJ2-1, reads SQTIHQWPATLVQPVGSPLSLECTVEGTSNPNLYWYRQAAGRGLQLLFYSVGIGQISSEVPQNLSASRPQDRQFILSSKKLLLSDSGFYLCAWSVPSLRSSYNEQFFGPGTRLTVL.